The sequence of this T cell receptor (beta chain) was determined in a study of CXCR3-negative and CXCR3-positive naive CD8 T cells. Study in general: Across all libraries, TRB reads numbered roughly 140 million, with about 1.5 +/- 0.3 million in each library. Study findings and constraints: TRB CDR3s were more hydrophobic in CXCR3-positive than in CXCR3-negative naive cells.

A note on this clonotype: What it binds is not known.

In triplicate, each CD8+ T cell subset was sorted at under 350,000 cells per replicate. The CDR3 has 14 amino acids. Germline-derived CDR1 and CDR2 are SQVTM and ANQGSEA. TRB cDNA libraries were made by UMI-labeled 5' RACE. TCRdb re-called the 5' RACE reads, yielding one record per CDR3 amino acid sequence without DNA. This table holds some 140,000 distinct CDR3 sequences. This TCR was sampled from a human donor in good health. Some clones in this sample may be carry-over from other donors' samples. The sequenced material came from naive CXCR3+ CD8+ T cells from blood. The subset denotes: CD45RO-CCR7+CD27+CD95- naive CD8+ T cells expressing CXCR3 (TNR3+). V and J are TRBV29-1 and TRBJ2-5; there is no DNA to check the TCRdb D call of TRBD1. CDR3 sequence: CSVEGAAAQETQYF.